This T cell receptor (beta chain) was observed in a study of Graves' ophthalmopathy and Graves' hyperthyroidism. The study's findings and limits: Sensitivity of approximately 90% and specificity of roughly 80% were achieved when a 13-signature model separated ophthalmopathy from stable hyperthyroidism.

The source of the PBMCs was over 8.5 ml of fresh peripheral blood. This CDR3 is 13 amino acids long. The germline V and J ends were trimmed by 4 bases and 0 bases, with 7 bases remaining between them. The germline V gene encodes CDR1 KGHSH and CDR2 LQKENI. RNA transcripts yielded amplified TCR beta CDR3 regions. Investigators did first-round RT-PCR with HTBI primers, then second-round multiplex PCR. TCRdb reprocessed the multiplex PCR reads with MiXCR, giving one entry per CDR3 protein. The sample has roughly 300,000 distinct CDR3 sequences; about a sixth are singletons. This clonotype was seen more than once but under ten times. Its antigen remains unknown.

Sequencing was performed on peripheral blood. This clonotype was obtained from an adult man with Graves' ophthalmopathy. The chain combines TRBV18 with TRBJ2-7; weak D call: TRBD1 (5 bases). CDR3 nucleotide sequence: TGTGCCAGCTCACAGACAGTCTCCTACGAGCAGTACTTC. This encodes CASSQTVSYEQYF.